The 16 T cell receptor beta chains below come from one sample, sequenced in a study of regulatory T cells in long-lasting Graves disease. According to the study, TCR beta libraries were built with iRepertoire HTBI primers and CDR3-region Arm-PCR. TCRdb used MiXCR to reprocess the multiplex PCR reads, holding one entry per CDR3 protein. The profile shows about 220,000 distinct CDR3 sequences, about 18% of them singletons. Time point specified: newly diagnosed GD, antithyroid drugs for less than 3 months. Generation of the TCR library employed RNA extracted from PBMCs. The material sequenced was peripheral blood mononuclear cells (PBMCs), taken at new diagnosis, from a patient treated with antithyroid drugs. All receptors come from a female donor with Graves disease.

This chain connects TRBV5-1 to TRBJ2-3; 9 positions match TRBD1. The V gene end was trimmed by 4 bases and the J gene end by 3 bases; junction bases not matched to a gene: 9. The germline V gene has CDR1 SGHRS and CDR2 YFSETQ. CDR3 size: 16 residues. CDR3: CASSTEQGARTDTQYF. The DNA for the CDR3 is TGCGCCAGCAGCACCGAACAGGGGGCACGGACAGATACGCAGTATTTT. Based on the CDR3 plus reference TRBV5-1 and TRBJ2-3, the full variable domain is KAGVTQTPRYLIKTRGQQVTLSCSPISGHRSVSWYQQTPGQGLQFLFEYFSETQRNKGNFPGRFSGRQFSNSRSEMNVSTLELGDSALYLCASSTEQGARTDTQYFGPGTRLTVL.

In its sample, this clonotype was seen many times. The chain has TRBV7-8 and TRBJ2-7; 8 nucleotides align to TRBD2. The trim removed 5 bases at V and 0 bases at J, leaving 9 bases unmatched. This CDR3 has 16 amino acids. Germline V gene data show CDR1 as SGHVS and CDR2 as FQNEAQ. CDR3 amino acids: CASSPVLAGSSYEQYF. The CDR3, as DNA: TGTGCCAGCAGCCCGGTCCTAGCGGGCAGCTCCTACGAGCAGTACTTC.

The sample holds many counts of this clonotype. J is TRBJ1-5 and V is TRBV24-1; weak D call: TRBD1 (6 bases). This CDR3 has 14 residues. The V end lost 4 bases, the J end lost 11 bases, and 17 bases lay between the germline ends. The germline V gene encodes CDR1 KGHDR and CDR2 SFDVKD. CDR3 nucleotide sequence: TGTGCCACCAGTGACCCTATACAGGGTGGGGCCCAGCATTTT. This sequence encodes CATSDPIQGGAQHF.

This clonotype occurred many times. The CDR3 bases are TGCAGCGTCCGAAAAGGGTCAGGGACCGTTAGCTCCTACAATGAGCAGTTCTTC. Amino acids: CSVRKGSGTVSSYNEQFF. The J gene is TRBJ2-1, the V gene TRBV29-1; the D call may be TRBD1 or TRBD2 (5 bases each). CDR1 and CDR2 from the germline V gene are SQVTM and ANQGSEA. This CDR3 has 18 amino acids. Trimming stripped 6 bases from V and 0 bases from J, with 24 bases between.

This clonotype was seen at least ten times. The V and J genes are TRBV6-1 and TRBJ2-2; weak D call: TRBD1 (7 bases). The CDR3 runs to 16 residues. V lost 10 bases and J 6 bases, leaving 24 bases between the germline ends. The V gene's germline CDR1 is MNHNS and CDR2 SASEGT. CDR3 nucleotide sequence: TGTGCCACCATGGGTGAGACAGGGACTGCGGCCGGGGAGCTGTTTTTT. Translating gives CATMGETGTAAGELFF.

This clonotype was recorded at least ten times. The rearrangement joins TRBV7-9 to TRBJ1-2, with unresolved D. Germline CDR1 SEHNR, CDR2 FQNEAQ (reference sequence). This CDR3 has 14 residues. The ends were cut back, 2 bases at V and 5 bases at J, with 12 bases in the middle. The CDR3 coding sequence is TGTGCCAGCAGCTTAACCCCCAAATTTTATGGCTACACCTTC. Protein: CASSLTPKFYGYTF.

The rearrangement uses TRBV12-3 or TRBV12-4 and TRBJ2-3; no clear D. Between the trimmed V and J ends, which lost 1 base and 0 bases, there was a span of 5 bases. The CDR3 spans 14 residues. The DNA for the CDR3 is TGTGCCAGCAGTTTAGTCCAAAGCACAGATACGCAGTATTTT. Translation gives CASSLVQSTDTQYF.

This clonotype occurred many times. This chain links TRBV12-3 or TRBV12-4 with TRBJ2-1; D gene unclear. V was cut by 5 bases and J by 6 bases, with 5 bases left in between. There are 11 residues in the CDR3. The CDR3 DNA reads TGTGCCAGCAGTGCCGGCAATGAGCAGTTCTTC. Translation: CASSAGNEQFF.

In its sample, this clonotype was seen a few times. The rearrangement joins TRBV3-1 to TRBJ2-4; 9 nucleotides match TRBD1. The CDR3 is made up of 15 amino acids. Trimming took 4 bases from V and 2 from J; bases not matched to a gene: 3. Germline V gives CDR1 LGHDT, CDR2 YNNKEL (reference sequence). As DNA, the CDR3 is TGTGCCAGCAGCCGGGACAGGGACACCAAAAACATTCAGTACTTC. Translation gives CASSRDRDTKNIQYF.

This clonotype was detected ten times or more. V gene TRBV6-1 combines with J gene TRBJ1-3; D uncertain. Germline V lookup: CDR1 MNHNS, CDR2 SASEGT. The V end was cut by 4 bases, the J end by 3 bases, with 7 bases between. This CDR3 region has 13 residues. The CDR3 DNA sequence: TGTGCCAGCAGTGTTGGCGGTGGAAACACCATATATTTT. It encodes CASSVGGGNTIYF.

As to this clonotype: The junction shows a germline mismatch at one end, possibly a read error. The genes are TRBV6-5 and TRBJ1-5, with 7 bases matching TRBD1. CDR3 length: 12 residues. Germline lookup yields CDR1 MNHEY and CDR2 SVGAGI. CDR3 bases: TGTGCCAGCAGTTACCAGAGACAGGGTATCGCTTTT. Protein: CASSYQRQGIAF.

This clonotype was seen at least ten times. This sequence joins TRBV27 and TRBJ1-2; D ambiguous. V shed 4 bases and J shed 4 bases, with 16 bases lying between them. The germline V gene has CDR1 MNHEY and CDR2 SMNVEV (reference sequence). The CDR3 spans 15 residues. CDR3 nucleotides: TGTGCCAGCAGTTGGGAGGCCAGGCCTCGCTATGGCTACACCTTC. Translating it yields CASSWEARPRYGYTF.

With respect to this clonotype: A much larger clone differs by one base, so this may be a read error. J is TRBJ2-1 and V is TRBV20-1, with 8 nucleotides matching TRBD2. This CDR3 has 16 residues. Germline V gives CDR1 DFQATT, CDR2 SNEGSKA (reference sequence). Losses at the gene ends were 0 bases for V and 6 bases for J; bases not matched to a gene: 10. The CDR3 region is CSARDPGGRTCNEQFF. DNA of the CDR3: TGCAGTGCTAGAGATCCGGGCGGGAGGACCTGCAATGAGCAGTTCTTC.

This clonotype was counted at least ten times. J is TRBJ2-7 and V is TRBV12-3 or TRBV12-4; D is unclear. Deletions cut 7 bases from V and 3 bases from J, with 16 bases between. This CDR3 region has 14 residues. This chain's CDR3 is CASTLGPGNYEQYF. The CDR3 DNA is TGTGCCAGCACCCTTGGGCCAGGAAACTACGAGCAGTACTTC.

Only a few counts were recorded for this clonotype. CDR3 protein: CASSMTGNNQPQHF. The CDR3 coding sequence is TGTGCCAGTAGTATGACAGGGAACAATCAGCCCCAGCATTTT. The V call is TRBV19, the J call TRBJ1-5, with 7 bases that match TRBD1. Germline V gene data show CDR1 as LNHDA and CDR2 as SQIVND (reference sequence). The CDR3 is made up of 14 amino acids. V dropped 3 bases and J dropped 3; count of bases not matched to a gene: 2.

V is TRBV19 and J is TRBJ2-1; D is perhaps TRBD1 (5 bases). Germline V gene sequence: CDR1 LNHDA, CDR2 SQIVND (reference sequence). Between the trimmed V and J ends, which lost 9 bases and 0 bases, there was a span of 15 bases. The CDR3 covers 15 residues. The CDR3 coding sequence is TGTGCCAGCGCAGGGCGCAGGCACTCCTACAATGAGCAGTTCTTC. This sequence encodes CASAGRRHSYNEQFF.